This TCR beta chain was captured by sequencing in a study of T-cell reconstitution after alpha-beta-depleted transplantation in children. V dropped 8 bases and J dropped 6 bases, with 21 bases sitting between them. In germline, CDR1 is MGHDK, CDR2 SYGVNS. The CDR3 has 15 amino acids. Unique molecular identifiers were built into the TCRbeta library. One entry per CDR3 protein, called by TCRdb with MiXCR from the PCR reads. The data hold 490,000 or so distinct CDR3 sequences, with under 15% observed a single time. The sequencing here drew on PBMCs from the stem cell graft donor, taken from the stem cell graft. This clonotype originated in a human donor who donated a stem cell graft to a child with combined immunodeficiency. This chain links TRBV25-1 with TRBJ2-3; weak D call: TRBD1 (7 bases). The CDR3 is CASGRQGGNTDTQYF. CDR3 DNA: TGTGCCAGCGGAAGACAGGGCGGGAACACGGATACGCAGTATTTT.